Sequencing of this TCR beta chain was carried out in a study of monozygotic twins with inflammatory bowel disease. Findings and caveats of the study: Healthy co-twins showed greater TCRbeta diversity (inverse Simpson) than IBD patients.

In the case of this clonotype: Its antigen is unknown.

The CDR3 is 13 amino acids. Germline values: CDR1 SQVTM, CDR2 ANQGSEA. TCRdb reprocessed the 5' RACE reads; each CDR3 protein has one entry and no DNA is given. The table lists some 150,000 distinct CDR3 sequences. Sequences were obtained from blood. The V and J genes are TRBV29-1 and TRBJ2-5; TCRdb calls TRBD1, which cannot be checked without DNA. The receptor was isolated from a human donor with ulcerative colitis or Crohn's disease, or a healthy co-twin of an affected twin (not recorded which). CDR3 in amino acids: CSIGQGVPEAQYF.